These T cell receptor beta chains were read from a single sample in a study of blood T cell repertoires in COVID-19. The method was immunoSEQ multiplex PCR; TCRdb's version includes in-frame clones alone and lacks a portion of them. The top ten hold 30% to 35% of the sample, which has over 15,000 clones, 85% to 90% seen once. The sequenced material came from peripheral blood. The receptors here all came from a woman older than 75 with COVID-19, enrolled during active disease. Both conserved end residues are part of each CDR3. The order of the fields is clone size, J gene, V gene, D gene, CDR3 DNA, CDR3 protein. D genes are given only for firm matches. Rows give clone size only sometimes, using once, few, many, or a class for an expanded clone.

NA | TRBJ2-7 | TRBV10-3 | TRBD1 | TGTGCCATCAGGAATACAGGGGAAGGAACCTACGAGCAGTACTTC | CAIRNTGEGTYEQYF
once | TRBJ1-1 | TRBV5-6 | NA | TGTGCCAGCAGCCGCCCGGGGAAGGACACTGAAGCTTTCTTT | CASSRPGKDTEAFF
NA | TRBJ2-5 | TRBV6-5 | TRBD1 | TGTGCCAGCTCGGGGGGGACAGGGGGGACCCAGTACTTC | CASSGGTGGTQYF
NA | TRBJ1-1 | TRBV2 | TRBD1 | TGTGCCAGCAGTGGAACGGACAGGGGAGGTGCTGAAGCTTTCTTT | CASSGTDRGGAEAFF
NA | TRBJ1-1 | TRBV6-5 | TRBD1 | TGTGCCAGCAGTTACTGGACAGGGAACACTGAAGCTTTCTTT | CASSYWTGNTEAFF
NA | TRBJ2-7 | TRBV29-1 | NA | TGCAGCGTTGTTGGGGGGGGGCGGGGTTACGAGCAGTACTTC | CSVVGGGRGYEQYF
NA | TRBJ1-3 | TRBV18 | NA | TGTGCCAGCTCACCAGAGTCTGGAAACACCATATATTTT | CASSPESGNTIYF
NA | TRBJ1-1 | TRBV7-9 | NA | TGTGCCAGCAGCTTAGCGTTCGCCCTCGGTGGCACTGAAGCTTTCTTT | CASSLAFALGGTEAFF
NA | TRBJ2-7 | TRBV5-6 | NA | TGTGCCAGCAGCAAAGGAGGTGGCAGGGGATCCTACGAGCAGTACTTC | CASSKGGGRGSYEQYF
NA | TRBJ2-3 | TRBV24-1 | NA | TGTGCCACCAGTGGAGGGTCAGATACGCAGTATTTT | CATSGGSDTQYF
NA | TRBJ2-5 | TRBV24-1 | TRBD1 | TGTGCCACCAGTGATCCGACGGGACAGGAAGTAGAGACCCAGTACTTC | CATSDPTGQEVETQYF
NA | TRBJ2-1 | TRBV12-3/TRBV12-4 | NA | TGTGCCAGCAGCCCCTTACGGGTGCAGTTCTTC | CASSPLRVQFF
NA | TRBJ2-1 | TRBV5-1 | NA | TGCGCCAGCAGCTTGGCGTCTAGCACACCAAGCAATGAGCAGTTCTTC | CASSLASSTPSNEQFF
NA | TRBJ2-3 | TRBV7-9 | NA | TGTGCCAGCAGCTTACAGGGCAGCACAGATACGCAGTATTTT | CASSLQGSTDTQYF
NA | TRBJ2-7 | TRBV7-3 | NA | TGTGCCAGCAGCACGAAGGTGGGACACAACCGATCCGACCACGAGCAGTACTTC | CASSTKVGHNRSDHEQYF
once | TRBJ1-6 | TRBV5-1 | TRBD1 | TGCGCCAGCAGCTTAGGGACAGTCTATAATTCACCCCTCCACTTT | CASSLGTVYNSPLHF
NA | TRBJ1-1 | TRBV28 | TRBD1 | TGTGCCAGCAGTTTGATTGGCACACAGGGGGCTGGAAACACTGAAGCTTTCTTT | CASSLIGTQGAGNTEAFF
NA | TRBJ2-2 | TRBV5-1 | NA | TGCGCCAGCAGCTTGGACACCGGGGGAGGGGAGCTGTTTTTT | CASSLDTGGGELFF
NA | TRBJ1-6 | TRBV11-2 | TRBD1 | TGTGCCAGCAGCTTAGGTCAGGGGGCCGTTTCACCCCTCCACTTT | CASSLGQGAVSPLHF
few | TRBJ1-6 | TRBV7-2 | NA | TGTGCCAGCAGCTTAGGACAGAATTCCTATAATTCACCCCTCCACTTT | CASSLGQNSYNSPLHF
NA | TRBJ1-6 | TRBV2 | TRBD1 | TGTGCCAGCAAGACAGGGGACAATTCACCCCTCCACTTT | CASKTGDNSPLHF
NA | TRBJ2-3 | TRBV7-2 | NA | TGTGCCAGCAGCCAGGACTATAACACAGATACGCAGTATTTT | CASSQDYNTDTQYF
once | TRBJ2-4 | TRBV10-3 | NA | TGTGCCATCAGTGAGCACACCCTTTCCAGGGGGGACAACATTCAGTACTTC | CAISEHTLSRGDNIQYF
NA | TRBJ2-3 | TRBV12-3/TRBV12-4 | NA | TGTGCCAGCAGCCGATTAGCAGATACGCAGTATTTT | CASSRLADTQYF